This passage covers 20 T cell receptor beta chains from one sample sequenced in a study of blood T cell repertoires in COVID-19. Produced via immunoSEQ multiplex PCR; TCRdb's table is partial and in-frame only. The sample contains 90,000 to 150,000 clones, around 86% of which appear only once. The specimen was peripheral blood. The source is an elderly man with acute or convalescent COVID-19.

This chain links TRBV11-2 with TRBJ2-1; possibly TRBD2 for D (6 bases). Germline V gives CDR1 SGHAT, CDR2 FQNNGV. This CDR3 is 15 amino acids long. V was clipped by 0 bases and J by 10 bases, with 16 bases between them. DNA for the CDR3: TGTGCCAGCAGCTTAGAGGCGGGGTACACGGGGGAGCAGTTCTTC. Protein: CASSLEAGYTGEQFF. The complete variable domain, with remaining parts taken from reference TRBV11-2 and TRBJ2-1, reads EAGVAQSPRYKIIEKRQSVAFWCNPISGHATLYWYQQILGQGPKLLIQFQNNGVVDDSQLPKDRFSAERLKGVDSTLKIQPAKLEDSAVYLCASSLEAGYTGEQFFGPGTRLTVL.

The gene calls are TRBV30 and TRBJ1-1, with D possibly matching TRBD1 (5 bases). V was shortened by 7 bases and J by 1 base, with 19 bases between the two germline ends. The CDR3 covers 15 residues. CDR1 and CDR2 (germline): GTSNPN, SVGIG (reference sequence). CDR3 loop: CASKGAGRRNTEAFF. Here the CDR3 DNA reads TGTGCCTCTAAAGGGGCAGGTCGGAGGAACACTGAAGCTTTCTTT. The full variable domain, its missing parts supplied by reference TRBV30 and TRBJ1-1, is SQTIHQWPATLVQPVGSPLSLECTVEGTSNPNLYWYRQAAGRGLQLLFYSVGIGQISSEVPQNLSASRPQDRQFILSSKKLLLSDSGFYLCASKGAGRRNTEAFFGQGTRLTVV.

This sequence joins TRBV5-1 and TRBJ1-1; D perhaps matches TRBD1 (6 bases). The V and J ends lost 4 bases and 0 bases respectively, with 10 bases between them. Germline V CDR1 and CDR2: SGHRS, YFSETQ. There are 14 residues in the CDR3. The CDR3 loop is CASSQDSMNTEAFF. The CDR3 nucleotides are TGCGCCAGCAGCCAGGACAGCATGAACACTGAAGCTTTCTTT. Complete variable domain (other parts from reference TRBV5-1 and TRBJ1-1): KAGVTQTPRYLIKTRGQQVTLSCSPISGHRSVSWYQQTPGQGLQFLFEYFSETQRNKGNFPGRFSGRQFSNSRSEMNVSTLELGDSALYLCASSQDSMNTEAFFGQGTRLTVV.

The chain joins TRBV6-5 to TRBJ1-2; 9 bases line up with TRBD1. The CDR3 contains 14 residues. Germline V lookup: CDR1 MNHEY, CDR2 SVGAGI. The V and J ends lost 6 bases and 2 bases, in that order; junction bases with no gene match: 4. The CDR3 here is CASRNRGLNYGYTF. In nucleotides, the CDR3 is TGTGCCAGCAGAAACAGGGGGCTGAACTATGGCTACACCTTC.

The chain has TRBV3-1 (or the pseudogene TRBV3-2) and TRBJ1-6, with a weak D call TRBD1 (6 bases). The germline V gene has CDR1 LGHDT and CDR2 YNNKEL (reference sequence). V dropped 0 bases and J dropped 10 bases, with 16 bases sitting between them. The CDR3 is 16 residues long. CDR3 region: CASSQEWAGVSSPLHF. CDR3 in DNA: TGTGCCAGCAGCCAAGAGTGGGCAGGGGTTAGCTCACCCCTCCACTTT.

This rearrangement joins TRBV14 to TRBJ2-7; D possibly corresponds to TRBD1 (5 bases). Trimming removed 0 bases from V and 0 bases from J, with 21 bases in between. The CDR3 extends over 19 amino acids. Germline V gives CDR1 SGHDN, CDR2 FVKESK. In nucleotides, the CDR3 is TGTGCCAGCAGCCAAGACGATGGTTATTCAGGGCCTAGCTCCTACGAGCAGTACTTC. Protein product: CASSQDDGYSGPSSYEQYF.

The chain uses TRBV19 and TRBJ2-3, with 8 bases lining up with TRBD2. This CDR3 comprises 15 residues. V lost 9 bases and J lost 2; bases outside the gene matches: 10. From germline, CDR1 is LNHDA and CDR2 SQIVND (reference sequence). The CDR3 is CASSQAGVDTDTQYF. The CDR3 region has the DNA TGTGCCAGCAGCCAAGCGGGAGTGGACACAGATACGCAGTATTTT.

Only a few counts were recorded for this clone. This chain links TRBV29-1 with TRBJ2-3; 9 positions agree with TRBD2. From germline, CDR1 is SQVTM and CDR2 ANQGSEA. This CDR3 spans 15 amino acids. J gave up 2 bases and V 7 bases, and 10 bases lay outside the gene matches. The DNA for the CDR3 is TGCAGCGCCAAAGCGCGGGAGGGATACACAGATACGCAGTATTTT. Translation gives CSAKAREGYTDTQYF.

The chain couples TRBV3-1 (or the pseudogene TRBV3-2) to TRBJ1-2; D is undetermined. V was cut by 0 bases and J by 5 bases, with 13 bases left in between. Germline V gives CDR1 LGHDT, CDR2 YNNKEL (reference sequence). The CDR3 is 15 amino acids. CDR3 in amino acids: CASSQDAVRVYGYTF. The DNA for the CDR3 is TGTGCCAGCAGCCAAGATGCGGTTCGGGTGTATGGCTACACCTTC.

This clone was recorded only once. The CDR3 region is CASSPLPGQGDSPLHF. In nucleotides, the CDR3 is TGTGCCAGCAGCCCGCTTCCGGGACAGGGGGATTCACCCCTCCACTTT. This chain joins TRBV21-1 and TRBJ1-6; the D call in the table, TRBD1, was not verified against the DNA. TRBV21-1 is a pseudogene segment. This CDR3 spans 16 amino acids.

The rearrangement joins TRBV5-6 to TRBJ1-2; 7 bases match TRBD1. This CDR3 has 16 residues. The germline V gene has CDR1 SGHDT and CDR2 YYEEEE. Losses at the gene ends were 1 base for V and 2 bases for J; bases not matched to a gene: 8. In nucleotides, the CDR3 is TGTGCCAGCAGCTTGCGATTGACAGGGCCCAACTATGGCTACACCTTC. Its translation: CASSLRLTGPNYGYTF.

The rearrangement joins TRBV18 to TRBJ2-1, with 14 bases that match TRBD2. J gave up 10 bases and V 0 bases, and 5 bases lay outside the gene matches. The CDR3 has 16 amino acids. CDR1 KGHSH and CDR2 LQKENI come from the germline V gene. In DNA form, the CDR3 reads TGTGCCAGCTCACCACCGACTAGCGGGAGGGCCGGCGAGCAGTTCTTC. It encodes CASSPPTSGRAGEQFF.

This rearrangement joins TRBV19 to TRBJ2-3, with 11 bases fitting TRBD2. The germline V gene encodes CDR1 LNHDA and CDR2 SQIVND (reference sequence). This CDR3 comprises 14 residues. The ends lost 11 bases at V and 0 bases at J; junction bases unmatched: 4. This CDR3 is CAVSGGASTDTQYF. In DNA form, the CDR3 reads TGTGCCGTTAGCGGGGGGGCTAGCACAGATACGCAGTATTTT.

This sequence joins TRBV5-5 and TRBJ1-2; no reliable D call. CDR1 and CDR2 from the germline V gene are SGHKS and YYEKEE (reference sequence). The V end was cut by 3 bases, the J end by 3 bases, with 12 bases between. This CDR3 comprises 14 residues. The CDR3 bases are TGTGCCAGCAGCTGGGGTCAGAGGGACTATGGCTACACCTTC. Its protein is CASSWGQRDYGYTF.

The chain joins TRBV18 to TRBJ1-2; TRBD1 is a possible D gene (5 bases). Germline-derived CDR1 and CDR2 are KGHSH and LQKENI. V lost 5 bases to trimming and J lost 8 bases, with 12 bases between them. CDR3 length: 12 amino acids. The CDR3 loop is CASSKQEGGYTF. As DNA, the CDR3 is TGTGCCAGCTCAAAACAGGAAGGAGGCTACACCTTC.

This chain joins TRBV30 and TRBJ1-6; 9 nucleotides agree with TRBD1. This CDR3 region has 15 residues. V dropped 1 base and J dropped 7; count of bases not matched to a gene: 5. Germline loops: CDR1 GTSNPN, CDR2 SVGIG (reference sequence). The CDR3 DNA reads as TGTGCCTGGAGTGACAGGGGGCTAAGGAATTCACCCCTCCACTTT. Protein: CAWSDRGLRNSPLHF. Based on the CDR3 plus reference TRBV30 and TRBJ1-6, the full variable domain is SQTIHQWPATLVQPVGSPLSLECTVEGTSNPNLYWYRQAAGRGLQLLFYSVGIGQISSEVPQNLSASRPQDRQFILSSKKLLLSDSGFYLCAWSDRGLRNSPLHFGNGTRLTVT.

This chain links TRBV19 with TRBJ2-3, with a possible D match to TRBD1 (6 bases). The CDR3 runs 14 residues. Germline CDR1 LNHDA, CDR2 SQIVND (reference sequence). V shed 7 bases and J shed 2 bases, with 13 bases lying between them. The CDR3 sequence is CASKSDSDTDTQYF. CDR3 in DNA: TGTGCCAGTAAGTCGGACAGTGACACAGATACGCAGTATTTT.

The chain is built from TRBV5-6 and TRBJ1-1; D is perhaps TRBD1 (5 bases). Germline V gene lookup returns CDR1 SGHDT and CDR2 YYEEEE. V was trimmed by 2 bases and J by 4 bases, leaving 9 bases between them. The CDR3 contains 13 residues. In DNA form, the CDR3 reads TGTGCCAGCAGCTTCATCAGGGTCACTGAAGCTTTCTTT. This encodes CASSFIRVTEAFF.

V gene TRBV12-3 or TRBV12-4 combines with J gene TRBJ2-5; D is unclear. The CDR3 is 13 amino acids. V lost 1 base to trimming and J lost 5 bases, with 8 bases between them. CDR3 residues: CASSLGHVETQYF. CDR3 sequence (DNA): TGTGCCAGCAGTTTAGGGCACGTGGAGACCCAGTACTTC.

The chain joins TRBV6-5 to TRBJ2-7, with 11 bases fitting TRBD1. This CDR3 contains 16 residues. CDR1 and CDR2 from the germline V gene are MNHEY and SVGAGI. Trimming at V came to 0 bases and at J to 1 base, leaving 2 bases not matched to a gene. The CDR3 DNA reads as TGTGCCAGCAGTTACTCGGGACAGGGGGTTTCCTACGAGCAGTACTTC. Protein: CASSYSGQGVSYEQYF.